These 29 T cell receptor beta chains were sequenced from one sample in a study of blood T cell repertoires in COVID-19. Method: immunoSEQ multiplex PCR; TCRdb's copy keeps in-frame clones and lacks some. The sample lists some 42,000 clones, about 91% occurring once. Sequencing input: peripheral blood. These receptors originate from a human donor in a cohort sampled during active COVID-19.

J is TRBJ2-6 and V is TRBV14; D is possibly TRBD2 (6 bases). V dropped 1 base and J dropped 4 bases, with 20 bases sitting between them. The CDR3 spans 19 residues. CDR1 and CDR2 from the germline V gene are SGHDN and FVKESK. Written as DNA, the CDR3 is TGTGCCAGCAGCCAAGCGGAGGGGAAGACAAGACGGGGGGCCAACGTCCTGACTTTC. Its protein is CASSQAEGKTRRGANVLTF.

V and J are TRBV4-2 and TRBJ1-2; D unresolved. V lost 1 base and J 2 bases, leaving 14 bases between the germline ends. The length of the CDR3 is 16 residues. Germline V CDR1 and CDR2: LGHNA, YNFKEQ. CDR3 sequence: CASSQGLRADNYGYTF. The CDR3 DNA is TGTGCCAGCAGCCAAGGTCTGAGGGCAGACAACTATGGCTACACCTTC.

This sequence joins TRBV11-1 and TRBJ1-6, with 8 bases lining up with TRBD1. V trimming: 4 bases; J trimming: 8 bases; junction bases outside the gene matches: 7. The CDR3 loop spans 15 amino acids. The germline V gene has CDR1 SGHAT and CDR2 FQDESV (reference sequence). The CDR3 reads CASSSPGQAYSPLHF. The CDR3 nucleotides are TGTGCCAGCAGCTCGCCGGGACAGGCTTATTCACCCCTCCACTTT. The complete variable domain, with remaining parts taken from reference TRBV11-1 and TRBJ1-6, reads EAEVAQSPRYKITEKSQAVAFWCDPISGHATLYWYRQILGQGPELLVQFQDESVVDDSQLPKDRFSAERLKGVDSTLKIQPAELGDSAMYLCASSSPGQAYSPLHFGNGTRLTVT.

The sample holds one count of this clone. This chain uses TRBV10-3 with TRBJ2-7, with 8 positions matching TRBD2. Germline V CDR1 and CDR2: ENHRY, SYGVKD. This CDR3 region has 14 residues. J gave up 0 bases and V 10 bases, and 8 bases lay outside the gene matches. The CDR3 sequence: CATAGTRPSYEQYF. The DNA of the CDR3 is TGTGCCACCGCCGGGACTAGACCCTCCTACGAGCAGTACTTC.

This chain uses TRBV5-4 with TRBJ1-2; perhaps TRBD1 as D (6 bases). The germline V gene encodes CDR1 SGHNT and CDR2 YYREEE (reference sequence). V gave up 0 bases and J gave up 2 bases, with 11 bases separating them. This CDR3 spans 15 amino acids. CDR3 nucleotide sequence: TGTGCCAGCAGCTTGGGACAGGCGGTAAACTATGGCTACACCTTC. Its protein is CASSLGQAVNYGYTF.

This clone was seen a handful of times. The chain is built from TRBV7-9 and TRBJ2-7; possibly TRBD1 for D (6 bases). Trimming stripped 5 bases from V and 1 base from J, with 18 bases between. Germline CDR1 is SEHNR and CDR2 is FQNEAQ (reference sequence). The CDR3 covers 16 residues. The CDR3 DNA reads TGTGCCAGCAGCGCCTCCGGGACAAAATTTTCCTACGAGCAGTACTTC. Translation gives CASSASGTKFSYEQYF.

The V call is TRBV10-3, the J call TRBJ1-5; weak D call: TRBD1 (6 bases). The CDR3 runs 16 residues. The germline V and J ends were trimmed by 4 bases and 1 base, with 14 bases remaining between them. The germline V gene has CDR1 ENHRY and CDR2 SYGVKD. CDR3 protein: CAISAGAGGSNQPQHF. CDR3 sequence (DNA): TGTGCCATCAGTGCAGGGGCAGGTGGGAGCAATCAGCCCCAGCATTTT.

V and J are TRBV18 and TRBJ2-7; D unresolved. V lost 1 base and J lost 5, with 12 bases in between. CDR3 length: 14 residues. Germline-derived CDR1 and CDR2 are KGHSH and LQKENI. The CDR3 sequence: CASSPRAKGDEQYF. The CDR3 nucleotides are TGTGCCAGCTCACCACGGGCTAAAGGTGACGAGCAGTACTTC.

This sequence joins TRBV27 and TRBJ1-4; 7 nucleotides match TRBD1. J gave up 8 bases and V 4 bases, and 7 bases lay outside the gene matches. The germline CDR1 and CDR2 sequences are MNHEY and SMNVEV (reference sequence). The CDR3 is made up of 14 amino acids. In DNA form, the CDR3 reads TGTGCCAGCAGTTCGAGACAGGGTCGAGAAAAACTGTTTTTT. Translated, it gives CASSSRQGREKLFF.

The chain couples TRBV6-4 to TRBJ2-2; the D gene is possibly TRBD2 (6 bases). The germline V gene encodes CDR1 MRHNA and CDR2 SNTAGT. CDR3 size: 13 residues. V was trimmed by 7 bases and J by 3 bases, leaving 9 bases between them. The CDR3 reads CASKERDTGELFF. DNA for the CDR3: TGTGCCAGCAAGGAGCGGGACACCGGGGAGCTGTTTTTT.

The V gene is TRBV10-3, the J gene TRBJ2-7; 7 bases match TRBD1. V gave up 4 bases and J gave up 5 bases; unmatched junction bases: 5. The germline gives CDR1 ENHRY, CDR2 SYGVKD. The CDR3 has 13 amino acids. The CDR3 DNA sequence: TGTGCCATCAGTGTAGTAACAGGGGACGAGCAGTACTTC. Encoded protein: CAISVVTGDEQYF.

Within the sample, this clone is medium-sized (0.01 to 0.1%). The CDR3 nucleotides read TGTGCCAGCAGTGACACGGCGGGAGGCCCCGGGGAGCTGTTTTTT. It encodes CASSDTAGGPGELFF. The J gene is TRBJ2-2, the V gene TRBV6-4; 8 nucleotides line up with TRBD2. This CDR3 region has 15 residues. Germline CDR1 and CDR2: MRHNA and SNTAGT. J lost 6 bases, V lost 2 bases, and 5 bases had no gene match.

This clone turned up a few times. This sample includes further DNA sequences coding for the same CDR3. The chain uses TRBV7-2 and TRBJ1-2; D is unclear. V was clipped by 5 bases and J by 8 bases, with 15 bases between them. CDR1 and CDR2 (germline): SGHTA, FQGNSA. The CDR3 sequence is 13 residues long. The CDR3: CASSLALRGGYTF. The DNA for the CDR3 is TGTGCCAGCAGCCTTGCCCTCCGGGGAGGCTACACCTTC.

J is TRBJ2-7 and V is TRBV28; TRBD1 is a possible D gene (6 bases). The V end was cut by 6 bases, the J end by 4 bases, with 7 bases between. The germline CDR1 and CDR2 sequences are MDHEN and SYDVKM. This CDR3 contains 11 residues. The CDR3: CASRDRYEQYF. In DNA, the CDR3 is TGTGCCAGCAGGGACAGATACGAGCAGTACTTC.

The chain uses TRBV7-6 and TRBJ1-1; TRBD1 is a possible D gene (5 bases). Germline CDR1 is SGHVS and CDR2 is FNYEAQ. V was pared by 4 bases and J by 1 base, with 7 bases between. The CDR3 runs to 13 residues. Here the CDR3 reads CASSYGQNTEAFF. In nucleotides, the CDR3 is TGTGCCAGCAGCTACGGACAGAACACTGAAGCTTTCTTT.

The rearrangement joins TRBV6-5 to TRBJ1-2; D ambiguous. CDR3 length equals 15 residues. The V and J ends lost 5 bases and 1 base respectively, with 14 bases between them. CDR1 is MNHEY, CDR2 SVGAGI, per germline. CDR3 sequence (DNA): TGTGCCAGCAGTCTACGCCGAACTAATAACTATGGCTACACCTTC. Protein sequence: CASSLRRTNNYGYTF.

The rearrangement uses TRBV27 and TRBJ1-2; TRBD1 aligns across 10 bases. This CDR3 is built from 16 residues. Germline values: CDR1 MNHEY, CDR2 SMNVEV (reference sequence). V shed 8 bases and J 5 bases; nucleotides not matched to a gene: 14. The CDR3 region is CASFPLGTGVGYGYTF. The CDR3, as DNA: TGTGCCAGCTTTCCGCTCGGGACAGGGGTTGGTTATGGCTACACCTTC.

V usage is TRBV21-1 and J usage is TRBJ2-7; the table calls TRBD2, which could not be checked here. TRBV21-1 is reported as a pseudogene. This CDR3 is built from 14 residues. CDR3 nucleotide sequence: TGTGCCAGCAAACGGACTAGCGGGGCGGGGGAGCAGTACTTC. It codes for CASKRTSGAGEQYF.

The chain couples TRBV19 to TRBJ1-6; 11 nucleotides align to TRBD1. Germline CDR1 reads LNHDA; CDR2 reads SQIVND (reference sequence). With V trimmed by 8 bases and J by 13 bases, 7 bases remained unmatched. The length of the CDR3 is 13 residues. CDR3 in DNA: TGTGCCAGTCGCCGGGACAGGGGGTCCCCCCTCCACTTT. It translates to CASRRDRGSPLHF. Using reference TRBV19 and TRBJ1-6 for the parts outside the CDR3, the full variable domain is DGGITQSPKYLFRKEGQNVTLSCEQNLNHDAMYWYRQDPGQGLRLIYYSQIVNDFQKGDIAEGYSVSREKKESFPLTVTSAQKNPTAFYLCASRRDRGSPLHFGNGTRLTVT.

In this sample, this clone turned up once. The rearrangement joins TRBV24-1 to TRBJ2-1; TRBD2 agrees at 10 bases. This CDR3 has 13 amino acids. CDR1 is KGHDR and CDR2 is SFDVKD in the germline V gene. V was pared by 6 bases and J by 10 bases, with 5 bases of the junction left unmatched. CDR3 nucleotides: TGTGCCACCAGTAATATAGCGGGAGGCGAGCAGTTCTTC. As protein: CATSNIAGGEQFF.

J is TRBJ2-5 and V is TRBV2, with 8 nucleotides matching TRBD1. The CDR3 consists of 14 residues. Germline values: CDR1 SNHLY, CDR2 FYNNEI. V was pared by 5 bases and J by 1 base, with 3 bases of the junction left unmatched. CDR3 coding DNA: TGTGCCAGCAGTCCCGACAGGGGCCAAGAGACCCAGTACTTC. It codes for CASSPDRGQETQYF.

The CDR3 loop is CASRRQADTQYF. The CDR3 coding sequence is TGTGCCAGCAGACGACAGGCAGATACGCAGTATTTT. The J gene is TRBJ2-3, the V gene TRBV3-1 (or the pseudogene TRBV3-2), with D perhaps TRBD1 (6 bases). Germline values: CDR1 LGHDT, CDR2 YNNKEL (reference sequence). Between the trimmed V and J ends, which lost 6 bases and 4 bases, there was a span of 8 bases. This CDR3 comprises 12 residues.

The chain uses TRBV7-8 and TRBJ1-5, with 7 bases fitting TRBD1. CDR3 size: 15 residues. Germline CDR1 and CDR2: SGHVS and FQNEAQ. With 1 base clipped from V and 4 bases from J, the junction kept 4 bases outside the gene matches. The CDR3 here is CASSLGDSGNQPQHF. The CDR3 coding sequence is TGTGCCAGCAGCTTAGGGGACAGCGGGAATCAGCCCCAGCATTTT.

This clone has just one count. The V call is TRBV7-9, the J call TRBJ2-3; 8 nucleotides line up with TRBD1. The CDR3 extends over 15 amino acids. V lost 3 bases to trimming and J lost 2 bases; unmatched junction nucleotides: 4. CDR1 SEHNR and CDR2 FQNEAQ come from the germline V gene (reference sequence). The CDR3 nucleotides are TGTGCCAGCAGCTTCCTCAGGGGGCACACAGATACGCAGTATTTT. Translation gives CASSFLRGHTDTQYF.

J is TRBJ1-5 and V is TRBV19; 10 bases are a match to TRBD1. V shed 7 bases, J shed 5 bases, and the junction held 8 bases outside the gene matches. This CDR3 region has 15 residues. Germline CDR1 reads LNHDA; CDR2 reads SQIVND (reference sequence). The CDR3 DNA is TGTGCCAGTATCCCCGGGACAGGGGTTCATCAGCCCCAGCATTTT. Protein: CASIPGTGVHQPQHF. The whole variable domain, filled in from reference TRBV19 and TRBJ1-5, reads DGGITQSPKYLFRKEGQNVTLSCEQNLNHDAMYWYRQDPGQGLRLIYYSQIVNDFQKGDIAEGYSVSREKKESFPLTVTSAQKNPTAFYLCASIPGTGVHQPQHFGDGTRLSIL.

The chain links TRBV28 to TRBJ2-1, with TRBD1 matching 7 bases. J gave up 4 bases and V 6 bases, and 9 bases lay outside the gene matches. The CDR3 length is 15 residues. Germline V CDR1 and CDR2: MDHEN, SYDVKM. The CDR3 is CASRRPGQEYNEQFF. CDR3 nucleotides: TGTGCCAGCAGAAGGCCCGGACAGGAATACAATGAGCAGTTCTTC.

This chain uses TRBV27 with TRBJ2-1, with TRBD2 matching 8 bases. Per the germline V gene, CDR1 is MNHEY and CDR2 is SMNVEV (reference sequence). This CDR3 contains 13 residues. V was pared by 7 bases and J by 5 bases, with 4 bases of the junction left unmatched. The CDR3 nucleotides are TGTGCCAGCACCAGACTAGCGCACAATGAGCAGTTCTTC. Residues: CASTRLAHNEQFF.

The chain joins TRBV5-1 to TRBJ2-7; TRBD1 might be the D (5 bases). Deletions cut 3 bases from V and 4 bases from J, with 17 bases between. The CDR3 spans 15 residues. The germline V gene has CDR1 SGHRS and CDR2 YFSETQ. The CDR3 region is CASSSSARVGYEQYF. The CDR3 DNA follows: TGCGCCAGCAGCTCCTCAGCCAGGGTCGGGTACGAGCAGTACTTC.

The chain joins TRBV30 to TRBJ1-6; TRBD1 aligns across 8 bases. Per germline, CDR1 GTSNPN and CDR2 SVGIG (reference sequence). The V segment lost 3 bases and the J segment 12 bases; nucleotides outside the gene matches: 13. The CDR3 is made up of 15 amino acids. The CDR3 loop reads CAWSPGQGLIEPLHF. CDR3 sequence (DNA): TGTGCCTGGAGCCCTGGACAGGGATTAATAGAACCCCTCCACTTT.